This T cell receptor (beta chain) was recorded in a study of blood T cell repertoires in COVID-19. At the level of the study: Sample material is recorded as cDNA or gDNA derived from T cells, B-cell-depleted T cells, or PBMCs.

How the authors handled the data: Using reference gene primer amplification, nucleated cell counts were estimated. Some clones are missing from TCRdb's copy, which holds only in-frame ones; the method was immunoSEQ multiplex PCR. V and J calls and clone size are those listed in that table; D and trimming were worked out from the DNA. The table includes about 120,000 clones, roughly nine tenths detected once. Germline CDR1 and CDR2: MNHEY and SVGAGI. The germline V and J ends were trimmed by 7 bases and 1 base, with 10 bases remaining between them. The CDR3 runs 13 residues. The sequenced sample consisted of peripheral blood. This clonotype was sampled from a man between 65 and 80 years old with active or convalescent COVID-19. The chain carries TRBV6-5 and TRBJ1-1, with D tentatively TRBD1 (6 bases). The CDR3 nucleotides read TGTGCCAGCACCCCGGACAGGAACACTGAAGCTTTCTTT. This sequence encodes CASTPDRNTEAFF.